This T cell receptor (beta chain) was captured in a study of T cells in Graves' hyperthyroidism and ophthalmopathy. Overall study findings and caveats: By a 13 V-J model, ophthalmopathy was set apart from stable hyperthyroidism. Most thyroid clonotypes that were expanded above 0.001 also turned up in blood.

In this sample, this clonotype turned up a few times. Its antigen is currently unknown. A junction end diverges from the germline sequence, so it may reflect a read error. TCR beta CDR3 region amplification was performed from RNA transcripts. During a first-round RT-PCR of the TCR CDR3, the HTBI primer set was used. TCRdb called the multiplex PCR reads again in MiXCR, with one record for every CDR3 protein. The data hold approximately 560,000 distinct CDR3 sequences, with 15% to 18% observed a single time. The sequence was collected from a young woman with Graves' hyperthyroidism. Sequenced sample: blood.

CDR3 protein: CTISGRNYEQYF. As DNA, the CDR3 is TGTACCATCAGCGGCCGCAACTACGAGCAGTACTTC. The chain uses TRBV10-3 and TRBJ2-7, with TRBD2 as a possible D gene (5 bases). The germline V gene has CDR1 ENHRY and CDR2 SYGVKD. The CDR3 is 12 residues long.